This entry lists 5 T cell receptor beta chains sequenced from one sample in a study of CD8+CD57+ T cells in acquired aplastic anemia. Sequencing involved patients with CD8+CD57+ cell expansion previously shown by flow cytometry. TCR beta VDJ and CDR3 profiling used genomic DNA as template. TCRdb used MiXCR to reprocess the reads, holding one entry per CDR3 protein. The sample holds over 250,000 distinct CDR3 sequences, under 60% seen once. The sample was sorted CD4+, CD8+, or CD8+CD57+ T cells (not recorded which) from PBMCs. These receptors originate from a human donor with aplastic anemia.

This rearrangement joins TRBV2 to TRBJ1-2, with D unclear. Trimming shortened V by 4 bases and J by 6 bases, and 15 bases separated the two germline ends. This CDR3 contains 14 residues. CDR1 is SNHLY and CDR2 is FYNNEI in the germline V gene. This chain's CDR3 is CASSVPRALHGYTF. CDR3 bases: TGTGCCAGCAGTGTACCCCGGGCCTTACATGGCTACACCTTC. The full variable domain, in which reference TRBV2 and TRBJ1-2 provide the parts outside the CDR3, is EPEVTQTPSHQVTQMGQEVILRCVPISNHLYFYWYRQILGQKVEFLVSFYNNEISEKSEIFDDQFSVERPDGSNFTLKIRSTKLEDSAMYFCASSVPRALHGYTFGSGTRLTVV.

This clonotype was seen only a few times. A single base separates this from a much larger clone, so it may be a read error. The chain is built from TRBV12-5 and TRBJ2-1; 7 positions agree with TRBD1. Germline V gene data show CDR1 as LGHNT and CDR2 as FRNRAP. The CDR3 is 16 residues long. V gave up 6 bases and J gave up 12 bases; unmatched junction bases: 20. The chain's CDR3 is CASGPGQVVVDGGQFF. The CDR3, as DNA: TGTGCTAGTGGCCCAGGACAGGTTGTAGTTGATGGTGGGCAGTTCTTC. The full variable domain, with the rest looked up from reference TRBV12-5 and TRBJ2-1, is DARVTQTPRHKVTEMGQEVTMRCQPILGHNTVFWYRQTMMQGLELLAYFRNRAPLDDSGMPKDRFSAEMPDATLATLKIQPSEPRDSAVYFCASGPGQVVVDGGQFFGPGTRLTVL.

This clonotype occurred many times. This chain joins TRBV6-1 and TRBJ1-4, with D possibly being TRBD1 (6 bases). The germline gives CDR1 MNHNS, CDR2 SASEGT. This CDR3 is 13 amino acids long. The V end was cut by 6 bases, the J end by 7 bases, with 12 bases between. CDR3 amino acids: CASRQGLSEKLFF. Here the CDR3 DNA reads TGTGCCAGCAGACAGGGTTTGAGTGAAAAACTGTTTTTT.

This clonotype was observed many times. The chain couples TRBV12-5 to TRBJ2-7; 8 bases match TRBD1. This CDR3 spans 15 amino acids. V dropped 0 bases and J dropped 3; count of bases not matched to a gene: 4. Germline assignment: CDR1 LGHNT and CDR2 FRNRAP. CDR3 nucleotides: TGTGCTAGTGGTTTGGTCCAGGACAGGGTCTACGAGCAGTACTTC. Its protein product is CASGLVQDRVYEQYF.

This clonotype showed up many times. This chain joins TRBV3-1 and TRBJ2-7; 10 bases map to TRBD1. CDR3 length equals 15 residues. CDR1 and CDR2 (germline): LGHDT, YNNKEL (reference sequence). J was trimmed by 0 bases and V by 4 bases; bases with no gene match: 3. The DNA for the CDR3 is TGTGCCAGCAGCCTGGGACAGGGGAGCTCCTACGAGCAGTACTTC. Translating gives CASSLGQGSSYEQYF.